Each of the 29 T cell receptor beta chains below was sequenced from the same sample in a study of cytomegalovirus exposure and HLA in healthy donors. This PCR relied on a set of 60 Vbeta primers and 13 Jbeta primers. Assay: immunoSEQ multiplex PCR; the TCRdb copy retains only in-frame clones and omits some. The data show about 140,000 clones, with 65% to 90% seen just once and approximately 1.1% held by the top ten. Sequencing was done on a sample of PBMCs. The receptors originated from a female donor in good health and CMV-seronegative.

The chain carries TRBV28 and TRBJ2-3; the match to TRBD1 covers 9 bases. CDR3 length: 14 amino acids. Trimming at V came to 4 bases and at J to 4 bases, leaving 3 bases not matched to a gene. Germline-derived CDR1 and CDR2 are MDHEN and SYDVKM. Written as DNA, the CDR3 is TGTGCCAGCAGTTCGGGACAGGGCTCAGATACGCAGTATTTT. This gives the protein CASSSGQGSDTQYF.

Only a few counts were recorded for this clone. The genes are TRBV6-1 and TRBJ2-1; D unresolved. Germline V gene sequence: CDR1 MNHNS, CDR2 SASEGT. V was shortened by 6 bases and J by 6 bases, with 12 bases between the two germline ends. The CDR3 is 13 amino acids. The CDR3 DNA reads TGTGCCAGCAGCGCCTCCGGTGGCAATGAGCAGTTCTTC. It is translated as CASSASGGNEQFF.

The V gene is TRBV30, the J gene TRBJ1-5, with a tentative D call TRBD1 (6 bases). Trimming removed 3 bases from V and 11 bases from J, with 23 bases in between. The germline V gene encodes CDR1 GTSNPN and CDR2 SVGIG (reference sequence). This CDR3 comprises 15 residues. The CDR3 DNA reads TGTGCCTGGAGCGACGGACAAGGGGGTTTTTCATCCCAGCATTTT. This sequence encodes CAWSDGQGGFSSQHF.

The V call is TRBV10-1, the J call TRBJ1-4; 7 nucleotides agree with TRBD1. The CDR3 has 14 amino acids. CDR1 and CDR2 (germline): WNHNN, SYGVQD (reference sequence). The V segment lost 5 bases and the J segment 8 bases; nucleotides outside the gene matches: 8. CDR3 amino acids: CASSPTGVREKLFF. The CDR3, as DNA: TGCGCCAGCAGTCCCACAGGGGTAAGGGAAAAACTGTTTTTT.

V gene TRBV19 combines with J gene TRBJ1-5, with D possibly being TRBD1 (5 bases). CDR1 and CDR2 from the germline V gene are LNHDA and SQIVND (reference sequence). The CDR3 extends over 16 amino acids. V was cut by 2 bases and J by 1 base, with 12 bases left in between. The CDR3 spells CASSIQGKGSNQPQHF. For the CDR3, the DNA is TGTGCCAGTAGTATACAGGGCAAGGGGAGCAATCAGCCCCAGCATTTT.

The count of this clone is one. This rearrangement joins TRBV19 to TRBJ2-1; no clear D gene. Germline V gene data show CDR1 as LNHDA and CDR2 as SQIVND (reference sequence). V gave up 8 bases and J gave up 5 bases, with 7 bases separating them. CDR3 size: 11 residues. CDR3 DNA: TGTGCCAGTGAGGATAACAATGAGCAGTTCTTC. Its translation is CASEDNNEQFF.

The chain couples TRBV18 to TRBJ1-1; TRBD1 agrees at 8 bases. Per germline, CDR1 KGHSH and CDR2 LQKENI. Losses at the gene ends were 1 base for V and 10 bases for J; bases not matched to a gene: 5. The CDR3 is 13 amino acids. The CDR3 loop is CASSPLQGAGAFF. CDR3 DNA sequence: TGTGCCAGCTCACCACTTCAGGGGGCCGGAGCTTTCTTT.

The rearrangement joins TRBV6-1 to TRBJ2-5, with 9 bases matching TRBD2. There are 15 residues in the CDR3. Per germline, CDR1 MNHNS and CDR2 SASEGT. The V and J ends lost 3 bases and 5 bases, in that order; junction bases with no gene match: 7. CDR3 nucleotide sequence: TGTGCCAGCAGTGAGTTAGCGGGAGTAATGGAGACCCAGTACTTC. This encodes CASSELAGVMETQYF.

Worth noting for this clone: One junction end does not reproduce the germline sequence, and a read error may be involved. The chain recombines TRBV5-1 with TRBJ1-1, with 7 bases fitting TRBD1. CDR1 and CDR2 from the germline V gene are SGHRS and YFSETQ. The CDR3 runs 13 residues. CDR3 coding DNA: TGCGCCAGCAGCTCGTCCCCCGGGACAGAGCCCATCTTT. Its protein is CASSSSPGTEPIF.

This chain uses TRBV5-8 with TRBJ2-1, with TRBD1 matching over 8 bases. The germline gives CDR1 SGHTS, CDR2 YDEGEE. V was clipped by 0 bases and J by 8 bases; unmatched bases: 7. The CDR3 runs 15 residues. DNA of the CDR3: TGTGCCAGCAGCTTGGGGCAGGGGGCGCCCCATGAGCAGTTCTTC. Translating it yields CASSLGQGAPHEQFF.

The chain is built from TRBV28 and TRBJ2-3, with D tentatively TRBD2 (5 bases). This CDR3 has 14 residues. The V and J ends lost 5 bases and 4 bases respectively, with 13 bases between them. Germline assignment: CDR1 MDHEN and CDR2 SYDVKM. CDR3 in DNA: TGTGCCAGCAGTCTGATTGAGAGGGCAGATACGCAGTATTTT. This sequence encodes CASSLIERADTQYF.

J is TRBJ2-1 and V is TRBV7-6; D remains unclear. Germline V CDR1 and CDR2: SGHVS, FNYEAQ. Trimming pared 5 bases from V and 5 bases from J, leaving 4 bases between. There are 11 residues in the CDR3. This CDR3 is CASSRDNEQFF. Written as DNA, the CDR3 is TGTGCCAGCAGCCGGGACAATGAGCAGTTCTTC.

The chain recombines TRBV2 with TRBJ2-5, with no clear D. Germline-derived CDR1 and CDR2 are SNHLY and FYNNEI. The CDR3 consists of 14 residues. Trimming took 5 bases from V and 1 from J, leaving 11 bases between them. The CDR3 sequence: CASSRSASQETQYF. CDR3 DNA sequence: TGTGCCAGCAGTCGGTCAGCGTCCCAAGAGACCCAGTACTTC.

This chain connects TRBV6-5 to TRBJ2-1; D ambiguous. CDR3 length equals 14 residues. V lost 6 bases, J lost 0 bases, and 9 bases lay in between. Germline V gene sequence: CDR1 MNHEY, CDR2 SVGAGI. The CDR3 protein is CASRLVSSYNEQFF. The DNA for the CDR3 is TGTGCCAGCAGGTTGGTGAGCTCCTACAATGAGCAGTTCTTC.

The gene calls are TRBV7-9 and TRBJ2-7; 7 bases line up with TRBD1. The J segment lost 4 bases and the V segment lost 5 bases, leaving 2 bases of the junction unmatched. Germline assignment: CDR1 SEHNR and CDR2 FQNEAQ (reference sequence). This CDR3 has 12 amino acids. The CDR3: CASSRGQYEQYF. The DNA for the CDR3 is TGTGCCAGCAGCAGGGGGCAATACGAGCAGTACTTC.

The chain joins TRBV28 to TRBJ2-1; D is unresolved. This CDR3 is 17 amino acids long. V lost 8 bases and J lost 0, with 20 bases in between. Germline CDR1 reads MDHEN; CDR2 reads SYDVKM. The CDR3 is CASGGVKLRFSYNEQFF. In DNA, the CDR3 is TGTGCCAGCGGTGGAGTCAAGTTAAGGTTCTCCTACAATGAGCAGTTCTTC.

The rearrangement links TRBV7-9 to TRBJ2-7; tentative D call: TRBD1 (5 bases). The germline gives CDR1 SEHNR, CDR2 FQNEAQ (reference sequence). This CDR3 spans 15 amino acids. V lost 3 bases and J 4 bases, leaving 16 bases between the germline ends. CDR3 DNA sequence: TGTGCCAGCAGCTTTGGACATCTGGAGACTTACGAGCAGTACTTC. Its translation: CASSFGHLETYEQYF.

The chain links TRBV5-6 to TRBJ1-2; 8 nucleotides line up with TRBD1. Germline CDR1 and CDR2: SGHDT and YYEEEE. CDR3 size: 13 residues. With 1 base clipped from V and 9 bases from J, the junction kept 5 bases outside the gene matches. The CDR3 region has the DNA TGTGCCAGCAGCTTGACAGGGGGTAGGAGCTACACCTTC. Protein sequence: CASSLTGGRSYTF.

This chain connects TRBV7-9 to TRBJ1-1; D ambiguous. The germline V and J ends were trimmed by 5 bases and 4 bases, with 8 bases remaining between them. Germline assignment: CDR1 SEHNR and CDR2 FQNEAQ (reference sequence). This CDR3 spans 12 amino acids. CDR3 sequence: CASSPYSTEAFF. DNA for the CDR3: TGTGCCAGCAGCCCCTACTCCACTGAAGCTTTCTTT.

This clone was seen a handful of times. J is TRBJ1-2 and V is TRBV18; 7 bases are shared with TRBD1. The length of the CDR3 is 14 residues. Germline V gene lookup returns CDR1 KGHSH and CDR2 LQKENI. V shed 1 base and J 4 bases; nucleotides not matched to a gene: 3. CDR3 sequence (DNA): TGTGCCAGCTCACCACAGACAGGGTCCTATGGCTACACCTTC. Amino acid sequence: CASSPQTGSYGYTF.

The chain links TRBV29-1 to TRBJ1-1; TRBD1 aligns across 7 bases. CDR1 is SQVTM and CDR2 is ANQGSEA in the germline V gene. V lost 4 bases, J lost 0 bases, and 14 bases stayed unmatched. The CDR3 runs 17 residues. CDR3 nucleotide sequence: TGCAGCGTTGGCCTTCTTCGAACCGGACAGGTGAACACTGAAGCTTTCTTT. This gives the protein CSVGLLRTGQVNTEAFF.

The V call is TRBV6-1, the J call TRBJ1-2; 9 bases map to TRBD1. Per the germline V gene, CDR1 is MNHNS and CDR2 is SASEGT. V dropped 7 bases and J dropped 6; count of bases not matched to a gene: 9. The CDR3 covers 14 residues. CDR3 loop: CASTGTGMANGYTF. In DNA, the CDR3 is TGTGCCAGCACCGGGACAGGGATGGCTAATGGCTACACCTTC.

V is TRBV6-6 and J is TRBJ1-3, with no clear D. This CDR3 has 14 amino acids. Germline V gene lookup returns CDR1 MNHNY and CDR2 SVGAGI (reference sequence). Trimming cost V 4 bases and J 2 bases, with 9 bases left between them. In nucleotides, the CDR3 is TGTGCCAGCAGTTCCCCGGGTACTGGAAACACCATATATTTT. This sequence encodes CASSSPGTGNTIYF.

The rearrangement links TRBV28 to TRBJ2-1, with 8 bases lining up with TRBD1. Trimming at V came to 10 bases and at J to 7 bases, leaving 18 bases not matched to a gene. Germline values: CDR1 MDHEN, CDR2 SYDVKM. This CDR3 has 16 residues. CDR3 residues: CATKLGAGGSGNEQFF. The CDR3 DNA reads as TGTGCCACTAAATTAGGGGCAGGGGGCTCTGGGAATGAGCAGTTCTTC.

The chain links TRBV19 to TRBJ2-1; TRBD2 agrees at 9 bases. J lost 5 bases, V lost 9 bases, and 11 bases had no gene match. The CDR3 is made up of 15 amino acids. The germline gives CDR1 LNHDA, CDR2 SQIVND (reference sequence). The CDR3 reads CARTKAGGGHNEQFF. In DNA form, the CDR3 reads TGTGCCAGGACGAAAGCGGGAGGAGGCCACAATGAGCAGTTCTTC.

The chain recombines TRBV5-1 with TRBJ1-2; 8 bases align to TRBD1. Germline assignment: CDR1 SGHRS and CDR2 YFSETQ. V shed 4 bases, J shed 8 bases, and the junction held 7 bases outside the gene matches. This CDR3 contains 13 residues. CDR3 amino acids: CASSPDRGGGYTF. The CDR3 DNA reads TGCGCCAGCAGCCCCGACAGGGGAGGGGGCTACACCTTC.

The chain is built from TRBV7-9 and TRBJ2-5, with D tentatively TRBD2 (5 bases). The germline gives CDR1 SEHNR, CDR2 FQNEAQ (reference sequence). The V gene lost 3 bases and the J gene lost 5 bases, with 13 bases spanning the gap. The length of the CDR3 is 14 residues. CDR3 bases: TGTGCCAGCAGCTTGGGGAGCCCCTCGGAGACCCAGTACTTC. Translating gives CASSLGSPSETQYF.

The chain has TRBV19 and TRBJ1-2, with 9 nucleotides matching TRBD1. V lost 3 bases, J lost 1 base, and 3 bases stayed unmatched. From germline, CDR1 is LNHDA and CDR2 SQIVND (reference sequence). The CDR3 extends over 15 amino acids. For the CDR3, the DNA is TGTGCCAGTAGTATGGGACAGGGAGATAACTATGGCTACACCTTC. This codes for CASSMGQGDNYGYTF.

The chain has TRBV9 and TRBJ1-1, with 8 bases that match TRBD1. Germline V gene data show CDR1 as SGDLS and CDR2 as YYNGEE. V lost 4 bases, J lost 0 bases, and 8 bases stayed unmatched. The CDR3 has 16 residues. Written as DNA, the CDR3 is TGTGCCAGCAGCCGTGGACAGGGCGGGATGAACACTGAAGCTTTCTTT. Amino acids: CASSRGQGGMNTEAFF.